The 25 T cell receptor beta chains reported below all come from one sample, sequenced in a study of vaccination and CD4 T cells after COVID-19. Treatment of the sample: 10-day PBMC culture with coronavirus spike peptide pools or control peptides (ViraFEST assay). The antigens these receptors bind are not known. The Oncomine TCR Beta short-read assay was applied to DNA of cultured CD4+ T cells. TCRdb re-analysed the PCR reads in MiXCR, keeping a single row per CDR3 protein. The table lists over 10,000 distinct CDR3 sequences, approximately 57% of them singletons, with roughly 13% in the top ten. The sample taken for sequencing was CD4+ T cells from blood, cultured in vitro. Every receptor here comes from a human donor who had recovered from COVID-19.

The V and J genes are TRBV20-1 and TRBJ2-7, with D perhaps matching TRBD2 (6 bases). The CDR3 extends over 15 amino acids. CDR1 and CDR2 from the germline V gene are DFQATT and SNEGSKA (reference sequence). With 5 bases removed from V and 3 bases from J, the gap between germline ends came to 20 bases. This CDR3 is CSAHPRLDTRYEQYF. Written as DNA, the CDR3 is TGCAGTGCTCACCCTCGACTAGACACTCGCTACGAGCAGTACTTC.

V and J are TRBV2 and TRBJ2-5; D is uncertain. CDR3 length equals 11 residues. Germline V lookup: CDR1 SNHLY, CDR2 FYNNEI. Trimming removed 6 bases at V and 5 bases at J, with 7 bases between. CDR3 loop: CASSSKETQYF. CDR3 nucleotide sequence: TGTGCCAGCAGCTCAAAGGAGACCCAGTACTTC.

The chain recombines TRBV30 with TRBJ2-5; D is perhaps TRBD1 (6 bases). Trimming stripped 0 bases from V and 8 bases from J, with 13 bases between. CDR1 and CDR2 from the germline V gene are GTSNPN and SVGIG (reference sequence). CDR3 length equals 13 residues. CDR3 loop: CAWSVRGRGTQYF. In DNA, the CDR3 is TGTGCCTGGAGTGTCAGGGGTCGGGGTACCCAGTACTTC.

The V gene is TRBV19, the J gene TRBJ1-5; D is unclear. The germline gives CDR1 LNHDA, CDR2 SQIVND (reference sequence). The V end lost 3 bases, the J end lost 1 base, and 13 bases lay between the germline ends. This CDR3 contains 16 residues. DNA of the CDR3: TGTGCCAGTAGTATCGGCCCGGACGCGAGCAATCAGCCCCAGCATTTT. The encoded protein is CASSIGPDASNQPQHF.

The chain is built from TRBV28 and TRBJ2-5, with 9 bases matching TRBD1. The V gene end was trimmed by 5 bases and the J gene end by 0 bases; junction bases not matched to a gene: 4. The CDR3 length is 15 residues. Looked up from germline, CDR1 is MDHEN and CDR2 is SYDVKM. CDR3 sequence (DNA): TGTGCCAGCAGTCTAGGGACAGGGTACCAAGAGACCCAGTACTTC. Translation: CASSLGTGYQETQYF.

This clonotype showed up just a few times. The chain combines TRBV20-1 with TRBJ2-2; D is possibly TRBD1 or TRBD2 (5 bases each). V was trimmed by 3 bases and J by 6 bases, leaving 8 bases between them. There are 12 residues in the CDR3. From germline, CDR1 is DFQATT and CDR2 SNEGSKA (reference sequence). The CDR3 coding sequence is TGCAGTGCTAGGCGAGGGGCCGGGGAGCTGTTTTTT. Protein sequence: CSARRGAGELFF.

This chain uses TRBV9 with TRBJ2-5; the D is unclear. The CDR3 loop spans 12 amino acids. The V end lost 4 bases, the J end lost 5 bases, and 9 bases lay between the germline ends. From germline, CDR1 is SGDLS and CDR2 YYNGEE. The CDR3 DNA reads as TGTGCCAGCAGCCAACACGGGGAGACCCAGTACTTC. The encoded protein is CASSQHGETQYF.

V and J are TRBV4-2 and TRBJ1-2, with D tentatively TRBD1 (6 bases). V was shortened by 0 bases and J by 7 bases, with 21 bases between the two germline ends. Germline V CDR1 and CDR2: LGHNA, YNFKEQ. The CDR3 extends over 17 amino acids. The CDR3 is CASSQDSNAARGGGYTF. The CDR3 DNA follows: TGTGCCAGCAGCCAAGATAGTAACGCAGCCAGGGGTGGTGGCTACACCTTC.

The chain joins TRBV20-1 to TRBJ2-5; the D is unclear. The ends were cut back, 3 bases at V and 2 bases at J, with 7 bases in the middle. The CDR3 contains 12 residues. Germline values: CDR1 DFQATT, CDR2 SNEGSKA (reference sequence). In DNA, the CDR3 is TGCAGTGCTAGTCCCTTGCAAGAGACCCAGTACTTC. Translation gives CSASPLQETQYF.

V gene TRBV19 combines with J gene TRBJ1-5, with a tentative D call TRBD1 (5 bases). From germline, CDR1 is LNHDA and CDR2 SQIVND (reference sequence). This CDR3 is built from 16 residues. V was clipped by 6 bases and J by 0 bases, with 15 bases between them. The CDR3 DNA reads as TGTGCCAGTAGGCCGAGGACACAATATAGCAATCAGCCCCAGCATTTT. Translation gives CASRPRTQYSNQPQHF.

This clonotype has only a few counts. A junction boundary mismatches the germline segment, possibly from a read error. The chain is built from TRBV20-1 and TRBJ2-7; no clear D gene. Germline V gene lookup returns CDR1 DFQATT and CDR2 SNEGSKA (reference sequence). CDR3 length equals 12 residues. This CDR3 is CSARDGPDEQYF. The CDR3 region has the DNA TGCAGTGCAAGAGACGGACCGGACGAGCAGTACTTC.

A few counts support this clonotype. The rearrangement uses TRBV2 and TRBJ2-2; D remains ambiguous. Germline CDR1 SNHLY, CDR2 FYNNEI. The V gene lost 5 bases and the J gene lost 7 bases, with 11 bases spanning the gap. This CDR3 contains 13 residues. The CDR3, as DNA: TGTGCCAGCAGTCCCTTAGATGTCGGGGAGCTGTTTTTT. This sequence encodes CASSPLDVGELFF.

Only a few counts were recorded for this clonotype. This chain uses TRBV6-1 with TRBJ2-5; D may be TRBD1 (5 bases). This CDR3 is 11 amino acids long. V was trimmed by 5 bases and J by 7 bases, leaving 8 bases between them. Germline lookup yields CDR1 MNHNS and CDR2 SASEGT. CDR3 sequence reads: CASSNQGTQYF. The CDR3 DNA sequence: TGTGCCAGCAGTAATCAGGGGACCCAGTACTTC.

The CDR3 bases are TGCAGTGCTAGTAAAGCCCTTAATACCTACAATGAGCAGTTCTTC. It encodes CSASKALNTYNEQFF. V gene TRBV20-1 combines with J gene TRBJ2-1; D remains unclear. Germline CDR1 reads DFQATT; CDR2 reads SNEGSKA (reference sequence). V dropped 3 bases and J dropped 2 bases, with 14 bases sitting between them. The CDR3 runs to 15 residues.

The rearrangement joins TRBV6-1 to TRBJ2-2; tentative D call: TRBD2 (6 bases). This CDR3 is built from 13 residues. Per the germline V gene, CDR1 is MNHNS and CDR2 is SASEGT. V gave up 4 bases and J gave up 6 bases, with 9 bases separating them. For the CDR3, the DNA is TGTGCCAGCAGTGCCGGGGGTTCCGGGGAGCTGTTTTTT. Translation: CASSAGGSGELFF.

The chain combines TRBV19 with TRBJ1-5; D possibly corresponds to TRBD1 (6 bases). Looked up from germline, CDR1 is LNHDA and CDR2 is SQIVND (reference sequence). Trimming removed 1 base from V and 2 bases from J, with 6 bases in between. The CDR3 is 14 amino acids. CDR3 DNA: TGTGCCAGTAGTATAGGACAGGGCAATCAGCCCCAGCATTTT. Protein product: CASSIGQGNQPQHF.

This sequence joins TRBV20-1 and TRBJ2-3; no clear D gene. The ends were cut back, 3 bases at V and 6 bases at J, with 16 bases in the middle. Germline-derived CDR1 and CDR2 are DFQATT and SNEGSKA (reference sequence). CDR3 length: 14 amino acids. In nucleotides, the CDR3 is TGCAGTGCTAGGGGCTGGGGTGTTCTGGATACGCAGTATTTT. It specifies CSARGWGVLDTQYF.

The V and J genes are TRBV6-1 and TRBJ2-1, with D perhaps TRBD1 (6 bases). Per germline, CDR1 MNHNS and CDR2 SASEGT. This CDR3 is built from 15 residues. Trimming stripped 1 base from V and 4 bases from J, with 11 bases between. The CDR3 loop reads CASSEDRVSYNEQFF. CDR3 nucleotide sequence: TGTGCCAGCAGTGAAGACAGGGTTTCTTACAATGAGCAGTTCTTC.

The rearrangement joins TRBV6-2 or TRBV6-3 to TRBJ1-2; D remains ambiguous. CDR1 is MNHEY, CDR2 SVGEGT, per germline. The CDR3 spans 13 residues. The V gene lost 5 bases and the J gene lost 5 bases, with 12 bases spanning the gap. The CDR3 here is CASSPRGWYGYTF. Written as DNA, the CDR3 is TGTGCCAGCAGTCCACGGGGTTGGTATGGCTACACCTTC.

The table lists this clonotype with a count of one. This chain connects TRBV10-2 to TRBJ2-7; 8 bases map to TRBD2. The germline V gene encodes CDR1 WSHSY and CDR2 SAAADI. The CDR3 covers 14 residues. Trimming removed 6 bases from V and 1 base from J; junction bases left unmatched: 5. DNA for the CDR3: TGCGCCAGCAGGTGGGGACTAGAATCCTACGAGCAGTACTTC. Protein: CASRWGLESYEQYF.

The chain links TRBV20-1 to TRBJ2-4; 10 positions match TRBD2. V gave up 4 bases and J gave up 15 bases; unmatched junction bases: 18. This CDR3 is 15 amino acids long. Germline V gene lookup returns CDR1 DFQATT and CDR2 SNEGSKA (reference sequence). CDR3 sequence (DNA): TGCAGTGCTACGGGGGCCCTAGCGGGAGCGGTCTTTCGGTACTTC. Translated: CSATGALAGAVFRYF.

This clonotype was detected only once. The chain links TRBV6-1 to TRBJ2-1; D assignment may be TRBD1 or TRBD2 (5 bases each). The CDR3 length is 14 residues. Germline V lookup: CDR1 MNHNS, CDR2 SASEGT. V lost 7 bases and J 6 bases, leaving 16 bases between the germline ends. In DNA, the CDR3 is TGTGCCAGCACCCCCCGGAGGACACGCAATGAGCAGTTCTTC. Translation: CASTPRRTRNEQFF.

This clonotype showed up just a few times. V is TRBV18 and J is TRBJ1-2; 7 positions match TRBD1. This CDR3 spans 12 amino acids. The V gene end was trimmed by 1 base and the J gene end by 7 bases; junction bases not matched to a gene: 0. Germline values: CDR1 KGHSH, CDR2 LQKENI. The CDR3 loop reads CASSPQGAGYTF. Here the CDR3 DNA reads TGTGCCAGCTCACCACAGGGGGCTGGCTACACCTTC.

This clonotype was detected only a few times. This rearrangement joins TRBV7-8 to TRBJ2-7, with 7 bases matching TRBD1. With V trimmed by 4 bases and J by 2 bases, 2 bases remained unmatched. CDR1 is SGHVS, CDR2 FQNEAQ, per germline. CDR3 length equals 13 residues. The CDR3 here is CASSYQGAYEQYF. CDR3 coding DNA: TGTGCCAGCAGCTACCAGGGGGCCTACGAGCAGTACTTC.

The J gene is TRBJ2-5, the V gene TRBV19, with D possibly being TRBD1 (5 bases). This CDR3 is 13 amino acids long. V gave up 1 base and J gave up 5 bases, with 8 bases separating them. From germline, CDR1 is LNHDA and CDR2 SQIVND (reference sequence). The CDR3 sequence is CASSIGGVETQYF. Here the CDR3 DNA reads TGTGCCAGTAGTATAGGGGGCGTGGAGACCCAGTACTTC.